The T cell receptor beta chain under discussion was sequenced for a study of blood T cell repertoires in COVID-19. In the study overall: Material from acute and convalescent COVID-19 was sourced from the United States, Italy and Spain. PBMCs, B-cell-depleted T cells, or T cells provided the cDNA or gDNA that made up the material.

V was pared by 7 bases and J by 2 bases, with 10 bases of the junction left unmatched. Germline CDR1 and CDR2: MGHDK and SYGVNS. This CDR3 has 15 amino acids. Only a few counts were recorded for this clone. In the authors' workflow: The authors estimated nucleated cell counts from reference gene primer amplification. Here immunoSEQ multiplex PCR was the method, and the copy in TCRdb shows in-frame clones only, minus some. For V, J and clone size, that table is used; D and trimming come from the DNA. The table has 50,000 or so clones, under 85% seen once. This sequence joins TRBV25-1 and TRBJ2-5; 7 nucleotides align to TRBD1. The sample consisted of peripheral blood. The clonotype originates from a middle-aged man with acute or convalescent COVID-19. The CDR3 DNA follows: TGTGCCAGCACTCCGGGACAGCATGTACAAGAGACCCAGTACTTC. Translation: CASTPGQHVQETQYF.